This T cell receptor (beta chain) was captured by sequencing in a study of T-cell reconstitution after alpha-beta-depleted transplantation in children. Molecular barcoding with unique molecular identifiers was used for the TCRbeta library. TCRdb re-called the PCR reads with MiXCR, one entry per CDR3 protein. This table has some 500,000 distinct CDR3 sequences, 18% appearing once. CDR3 size: 14 residues. Trimming shortened V by 5 bases and J by 3 bases, and 14 bases separated the two germline ends. Germline V gives CDR1 KGHSH, CDR2 LQKENI. Specimen: PBMCs from the stem cell graft donor, collected from the stem cell graft. The chain employs TRBV18 and TRBJ2-7; TRBD2 is a possible D gene (5 bases). This TCR was sampled from a human donor who donated a stem cell graft to a child with acute lymphoblastic leukemia. CDR3 loop: CASSFGVGGYEQYF. The CDR3 nucleotides read TGTGCCAGCTCATTCGGAGTAGGAGGCTACGAGCAGTACTTC.